These 13 T cell receptor beta chains were sequenced from one sample in a study of OX40 agonist ivuxolimab in advanced cancers. Repertoires were generated with immunoSEQ multiplex PCR, while TCRdb's copy carries only in-frame clones and drops some. The data show about 43,000 clones, approximately 84% seen once. Here the sequenced sample was CD4+ or CD8+ T cells sorted from blood, taken in a trial of the OX40 agonist ivuxolimab. The origin of the receptors is an adult with an advanced solid tumor such as melanoma, head and neck, liver or kidney cancer.

The V call is TRBV28, the J call TRBJ2-1, with TRBD2 identical over 11 bases. J lost 1 base, V lost 5 bases, and 4 bases had no gene match. The CDR3 sequence is 16 residues long. Germline assignment: CDR1 MDHEN and CDR2 SYDVKM. Here the CDR3 DNA reads TGTGCCAGCAGTCCAACTAGCGGGAGTTCCTACAATGAGCAGTTCTTC. Protein: CASSPTSGSSYNEQFF.

A single count supports this clone. The chain combines TRBV6-1 with TRBJ1-2, with D hard to call. The CDR3 has 11 amino acids. Per the germline V gene, CDR1 is MNHNS and CDR2 is SASEGT. V lost 7 bases and J lost 5, with 8 bases in between. The CDR3 loop reads CASTALYGYTF. DNA of the CDR3: TGTGCCAGCACAGCGCTATATGGCTACACCTTC.

The chain links TRBV2 to TRBJ2-7, with 14 nucleotides matching TRBD2. Trimming removed 10 bases from V and 2 bases from J; junction bases left unmatched: 10. CDR3 length equals 16 residues. The germline gives CDR1 SNHLY, CDR2 FYNNEI. CDR3 coding DNA: TGTGCCACTTCGGGGACTAGCGGGGGAGGGGCCTACGAGCAGTACTTC. Translation gives CATSGTSGGGAYEQYF.

The J gene is TRBJ2-7, the V gene TRBV5-4; D is possibly TRBD2 (5 bases). CDR3 length: 13 amino acids. Trimming took 3 bases from V and 7 from J, leaving 14 bases between them. Germline V lookup: CDR1 SGHNT, CDR2 YYREEE (reference sequence). CDR3 nucleotide sequence: TGTGCCAGCAGCTATGTCGGGGTAAAGGAGCAGTACTTC. It encodes CASSYVGVKEQYF.

The chain links TRBV27 to TRBJ2-7, with a tentative D call TRBD2 (6 bases). CDR1 and CDR2 (germline): MNHEY, SMNVEV (reference sequence). Trimming shortened V by 3 bases and J by 3 bases, and 15 bases separated the two germline ends. The length of the CDR3 is 15 residues. The CDR3 coding sequence is TGTGCCAGCAGTTTCACACGGGGGTCGGGCTACGAGCAGTACGTC. Residues: CASSFTRGSGYEQYV.

This clone occurred a few times. The chain employs TRBV7-3 and TRBJ2-3; 10 bases align to TRBD2. The CDR3 extends over 14 amino acids. The junction had 4 bases not matched to a gene; V was cut back by 6 bases and J by 4 bases. Germline V gives CDR1 SGHTA, CDR2 FQGTGA. CDR3 sequence (DNA): TGTGCCAGCAGTCCTAGCGGGAGCGCAGATACGCAGTATTTT. Its translation: CASSPSGSADTQYF.

This chain connects TRBV5-5 to TRBJ2-7; TRBD1 might be the D (6 bases). Trimming took off 0 bases at V and 6 bases at J, with 10 bases between the two ends. The CDR3 is made up of 13 amino acids. Germline CDR1 is SGHKS and CDR2 is YYEKEE (reference sequence). The CDR3 DNA is TGTGCCAGCAGCTTGGTGACAGGCGCCGAGCAGTACTTC. Protein: CASSLVTGAEQYF.

The chain carries TRBV11-2 and TRBJ1-1, with D possibly being TRBD1 (5 bases). The V gene's germline CDR1 is SGHAT and CDR2 FQNNGV. V dropped 8 bases and J dropped 1 base, with 17 bases sitting between them. The CDR3 length is 15 residues. CDR3 DNA sequence: TGTGCCAGCTCCGGTTTTCGGCAGGGGAACACTGAAGCTTTCTTT. This gives the protein CASSGFRQGNTEAFF. The complete variable domain, with remaining parts taken from reference TRBV11-2 and TRBJ1-1, reads EAGVAQSPRYKIIEKRQSVAFWCNPISGHATLYWYQQILGQGPKLLIQFQNNGVVDDSQLPKDRFSAERLKGVDSTLKIQPAKLEDSAVYLCASSGFRQGNTEAFFGQGTRLTVV.

The genes are TRBV21-1 and TRBJ1-2; TRBD1, as called in the table, went unchecked against the DNA. TRBV21-1 is noted as a pseudogene. This CDR3 has 12 amino acids. The CDR3 reads CASRRGNYGYTF. The CDR3 nucleotides are TGTGCCAGCAGAAGGGGTAACTATGGCTACACCTTC.

The chain joins TRBV6-1 to TRBJ1-4, with unresolved D. Looked up from germline, CDR1 is MNHNS and CDR2 is SASEGT. V was clipped by 4 bases and J by 0 bases, with 9 bases between them. CDR3 size: 15 residues. The CDR3 DNA sequence: TGTGCCAGCAGTGTACAGAGCCCAACTAATGAAAAACTGTTTTTT. This sequence encodes CASSVQSPTNEKLFF.

This rearrangement joins TRBV19 to TRBJ1-2; 8 bases fit TRBD1. The CDR3 consists of 15 residues. With 4 bases clipped from V and 3 bases from J, the junction kept 7 bases outside the gene matches. Germline V gives CDR1 LNHDA, CDR2 SQIVND (reference sequence). The CDR3 here is CASSTPTGADYGYTF. The CDR3, as DNA: TGTGCCAGTAGTACGCCGACAGGGGCGGACTATGGCTACACCTTC.

This clone is classed as medium-sized. This chain connects TRBV11-2 to TRBJ2-7; a possible D gene is TRBD2 (5 bases). V was clipped by 0 bases and J by 1 base, with 19 bases between them. In germline, CDR1 is SGHAT, CDR2 FQNNGV. CDR3 length equals 18 residues. CDR3 bases: TGTGCCAGCAGCTTAGACTCGGGGTACACCCGGGTTTCCTACGAGCAGTACTTC. Translating gives CASSLDSGYTRVSYEQYF.

CDR3 loop: CASRDTRGIEPQHF. CDR3 DNA sequence: TGTGCCAGCAGAGATACACGGGGCATTGAGCCCCAGCATTTT. This chain uses TRBV6-1 with TRBJ1-5; maybe TRBD1 (5 bases). The CDR3 contains 14 residues. Germline V gives CDR1 MNHNS, CDR2 SASEGT. Trimming took 6 bases from V and 8 from J, leaving 17 bases between them.